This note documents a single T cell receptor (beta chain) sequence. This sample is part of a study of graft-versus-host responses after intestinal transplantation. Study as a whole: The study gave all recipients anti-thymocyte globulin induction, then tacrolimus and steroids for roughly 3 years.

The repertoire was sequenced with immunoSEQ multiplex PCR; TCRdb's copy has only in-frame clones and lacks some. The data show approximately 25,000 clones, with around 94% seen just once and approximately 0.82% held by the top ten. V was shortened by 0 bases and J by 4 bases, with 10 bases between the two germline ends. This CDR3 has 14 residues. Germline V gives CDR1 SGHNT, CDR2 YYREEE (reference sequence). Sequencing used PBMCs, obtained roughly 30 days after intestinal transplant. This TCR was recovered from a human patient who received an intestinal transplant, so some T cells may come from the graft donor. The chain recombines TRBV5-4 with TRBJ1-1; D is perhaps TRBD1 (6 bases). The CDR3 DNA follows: TGTGCCAGCAGCTTGGTTGGGGGGGCCACTGAAGCTTTCTTT. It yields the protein CASSLVGGATEAFF.